The 20 T cell receptor beta chains given below trace back to one sample, sequenced in a study of T cell repertoires in ileal Crohn's disease. Measured with immunoSEQ multiplex PCR; TCRdb has only the in-frame clones, and not every one. The data contain 7,000 to 8,500 clones, around 81% of them singletons. Sequencing used ileal tissue. These TCRs come from an adult with Crohn's disease.

This chain uses TRBV29-1 with TRBJ1-1; TRBD1 agrees at 7 bases. V was clipped by 5 bases and J by 0 bases; unmatched bases: 3. The CDR3 contains 13 residues. Germline V gene lookup returns CDR1 SQVTM and CDR2 ANQGSEA. DNA of the CDR3: TGCAGCGTTCCGGGACAGATGAACACTGAAGCTTTCTTT. Amino acid sequence: CSVPGQMNTEAFF.

CDR3 protein: CASSYAGLAGVRADTQYF. The CDR3 region has the DNA TGTGCCAGCAGTTACGCCGGGCTAGCGGGAGTTAGAGCAGATACGCAGTATTTT. The chain employs TRBV6-7 and TRBJ2-3; 10 bases are a match to TRBD2. TRBV6-7 is known as an ORF, though its function is uncertain. The CDR3 runs to 18 residues. V trimming: 2 bases; J trimming: 4 bases; junction bases outside the gene matches: 12.

The V and J genes are TRBV7-9 and TRBJ1-5, with unresolved D. V shed 5 bases and J shed 2 bases, with 16 bases lying between them. From germline, CDR1 is SEHNR and CDR2 FQNEAQ (reference sequence). The CDR3 is made up of 16 amino acids. CDR3 DNA: TGTGCCAGCAGCCCGCGGGGAGGTACGGGCAATCAGCCCCAGCATTTT. Translating it yields CASSPRGGTGNQPQHF.

The chain uses TRBV12-5 and TRBJ1-5; 10 nucleotides match TRBD1. The CDR3 contains 18 residues. Unmatched junction bases numbered 9, after V lost 4 bases and J lost 0 bases. Per the germline V gene, CDR1 is LGHNT and CDR2 is FRNRAP. This CDR3 reads CASGSTGGREYSNQPQHF. The CDR3 DNA sequence: TGTGCTAGTGGTTCGACAGGGGGCCGGGAGTATAGCAATCAGCCCCAGCATTTT. Drawing the rest from reference TRBV12-5 and TRBJ1-5, the complete variable domain is DARVTQTPRHKVTEMGQEVTMRCQPILGHNTVFWYRQTMMQGLELLAYFRNRAPLDDSGMPKDRFSAEMPDATLATLKIQPSEPRDSAVYFCASGSTGGREYSNQPQHFGDGTRLSIL.

The chain couples TRBV5-1 to TRBJ2-2, with 9 positions matching TRBD2. This CDR3 contains 15 residues. Germline trimming cut 2 bases from V and 6 bases from J; bases unmatched to any gene: 5. CDR1 and CDR2 from the germline V gene are SGHRS and YFSETQ. CDR3 sequence reads: CASSFASGNAGELFF. CDR3 nucleotide sequence: TGCGCCAGCAGCTTTGCTAGCGGGAATGCCGGGGAGCTGTTTTTT.

The chain employs TRBV5-4 and TRBJ2-1; 9 bases map to TRBD2. The CDR3 is made up of 19 amino acids. The trim removed 4 bases at V and 8 bases at J, leaving 22 bases unmatched. Per the germline V gene, CDR1 is SGHNT and CDR2 is YYREEE (reference sequence). This CDR3 is CASSPSAGGRVPPVHEQFF. The CDR3 nucleotides read TGTGCCAGCAGCCCATCCGCTGGCGGGAGGGTTCCGCCGGTCCATGAGCAGTTCTTC.

The chain joins TRBV5-1 to TRBJ1-1; the match to TRBD1 covers 7 bases. The junction had 5 bases not matched to a gene; V was cut back by 4 bases and J by 2 bases. Germline V gene lookup returns CDR1 SGHRS and CDR2 YFSETQ. The CDR3 is 14 amino acids. This CDR3 reads CASSAGTANTEAFF. As DNA, the CDR3 is TGCGCCAGCAGCGCGGGGACAGCCAACACTGAAGCTTTCTTT.

The chain combines TRBV5-1 with TRBJ2-5; 9 bases map to TRBD2. With 0 bases clipped from V and 5 bases from J, the junction kept 11 bases outside the gene matches. Germline CDR1 reads SGHRS; CDR2 reads YFSETQ. This CDR3 is 17 amino acids long. CDR3 protein: CASSLEGAGGPWETQYF. The CDR3 DNA is TGCGCCAGCAGCTTGGAGGGTGCGGGAGGGCCGTGGGAGACCCAGTACTTC.

This clone was detected only once. The chain employs TRBV6-1 and TRBJ1-1; no clear D. Trimming took 6 bases from V and 5 from J, leaving 13 bases between them. The CDR3 totals 13 residues. Germline assignment: CDR1 MNHNS and CDR2 SASEGT. CDR3 nucleotide sequence: TGTGCCAGCAGCCATCAGTCATGGACTGAAGCTTTCTTT. This codes for CASSHQSWTEAFF.

V is TRBV27 and J is TRBJ2-1; D remains ambiguous. Between the trimmed V and J ends, which lost 1 base and 0 bases, there was a span of 10 bases. The CDR3 length is 16 residues. Germline CDR1 MNHEY, CDR2 SMNVEV (reference sequence). The CDR3 DNA reads TGTGCCAGCAGTTTATTAGCTGCCGGCTCCTACAATGAGCAGTTCTTC. This sequence encodes CASSLLAAGSYNEQFF.

The chain has TRBV7-2 and TRBJ1-5; no clear D. The CDR3 length is 12 residues. CDR1 is SGHTA and CDR2 is FQGNSA in the germline V gene. The V end lost 4 bases, the J end lost 6 bases, and 7 bases lay between the germline ends. The CDR3 sequence is CASSSGIQPQHF. As DNA, the CDR3 is TGTGCCAGCAGCTCGGGGATTCAGCCCCAGCATTTT.

This rearrangement joins TRBV6-6 to TRBJ1-2; 7 bases fit TRBD1. In germline, CDR1 is MNHNY, CDR2 SVGAGI (reference sequence). The J segment lost 6 bases and the V segment lost 0 bases, leaving 4 bases of the junction unmatched. The CDR3 totals 14 residues. CDR3 region: CASSYSTGNHGYTF. The DNA for the CDR3 is TGTGCCAGCAGTTACTCGACAGGGAACCATGGCTACACCTTC.

V is TRBV18 and J is TRBJ2-3; D possibly corresponds to TRBD2 (6 bases). The CDR3 extends over 17 amino acids. CDR1 is KGHSH, CDR2 LQKENI, per germline. Trimming stripped 3 bases from V and 0 bases from J, with 16 bases between. CDR3 nucleotide sequence: TGTGCCAGCTCACCTGGGTTGCGGGACCTAAGCACAGATACGCAGTATTTT. Its translation is CASSPGLRDLSTDTQYF.

This chain links TRBV2 with TRBJ2-3; TRBD2 might be the D (6 bases). Trimming stripped 7 bases from V and 2 bases from J, with 22 bases between. The CDR3 length is 17 residues. From germline, CDR1 is SNHLY and CDR2 FYNNEI. The CDR3 is CASIRRDYARATDTQYF. DNA of the CDR3: TGTGCCAGCATAAGGAGGGATTACGCACGGGCCACAGATACGCAGTATTTT.

The chain carries TRBV10-3 and TRBJ1-1; 9 bases are a match to TRBD1. V lost 4 bases and J lost 0; bases outside the gene matches: 6. The V gene's germline CDR1 is ENHRY and CDR2 SYGVKD. This CDR3 has 16 amino acids. CDR3 nucleotides: TGTGCCATCAGTGCTACCGGGACAGGGCTGAACACTGAAGCTTTCTTT. It yields the protein CAISATGTGLNTEAFF.

The genes are TRBV27 and TRBJ2-3; TRBD1 agrees at 11 bases. The CDR3 runs 17 residues. V lost 5 bases, J lost 7 bases, and 14 bases stayed unmatched. Looked up from germline, CDR1 is MNHEY and CDR2 is SMNVEV (reference sequence). Here the CDR3 DNA reads TGTGCCAGCAGTCGGACTATCGGGACAGGGGGGAAGTATACGCAGTATTTT. This encodes CASSRTIGTGGKYTQYF.

The CDR3 protein is CASSLALASGSDEQYF. CDR3 bases: TGTGCCAGCAGCTTGGCCTTGGCTAGCGGGAGTGACGAGCAGTACTTC. The chain carries TRBV5-4 and TRBJ2-7, with TRBD2 matching over 10 bases. The germline CDR1 and CDR2 sequences are SGHNT and YYREEE (reference sequence). J lost 5 bases, V lost 0 bases, and 8 bases had no gene match. The CDR3 consists of 16 residues.

J is TRBJ1-2 and V is TRBV7-2; TRBD1 matches at 9 bases. Trimming at V came to 5 bases and at J to 4 bases, leaving 11 bases not matched to a gene. Germline CDR1 and CDR2: SGHTA and FQGNSA. The length of the CDR3 is 16 residues. The CDR3, as DNA: TGTGCCAGCAGCGGGACAGGGATAGTGGGGCTCTATGGCTACACCTTC. As protein: CASSGTGIVGLYGYTF. The variable domain in full, with the rest retrieved from reference TRBV7-2 and TRBJ1-2, is GAGVSQSPSNKVTEKGKDVELRCDPISGHTALYWYRQSLGQGLEFLIYFQGNSAPDKSGLPSDRFSAERTGGSVSTLTIQRTQQEDSAVYLCASSGTGIVGLYGYTFGSGTRLTVV.

A single count supports this clone. The chain combines TRBV2 with TRBJ1-5; no firm D call. V lost 0 bases, J lost 2 bases, and 17 bases lay in between. Germline V gives CDR1 SNHLY, CDR2 FYNNEI. The CDR3 consists of 18 residues. The CDR3 DNA is TGTGCCAGCAGTGAAGCGCTTCGGGTCAAGGGAGGCAATCAGCCCCAGCATTTT. Translating it yields CASSEALRVKGGNQPQHF. Combining the CDR3 with reference TRBV2 and TRBJ1-5 gives the whole variable domain EPEVTQTPSHQVTQMGQEVILRCVPISNHLYFYWYRQILGQKVEFLVSFYNNEISEKSEIFDDQFSVERPDGSNFTLKIRSTKLEDSAMYFCASSEALRVKGGNQPQHFGDGTRLSIL.

This chain uses TRBV30 with TRBJ2-1, with a weak D call TRBD2 (5 bases). Germline-derived CDR1 and CDR2 are GTSNPN and SVGIG (reference sequence). V was pared by 0 bases and J by 8 bases, with 8 bases between. This CDR3 has 12 amino acids. The CDR3 protein is CAWSVLGYEQFF. CDR3 sequence (DNA): TGTGCCTGGAGTGTACTAGGGTATGAGCAGTTCTTC.